This entry lists 21 T cell receptor beta chains sequenced from one sample in a study of T cell repertoires in cytomegalovirus infection. Via MiXCR, TCRdb re-called the reads, giving one row per CDR3 protein. The profile shows under 200,000 distinct CDR3 sequences, roughly 9.8% of them singletons. The sample consisted of PBMCs. These receptors originate from a human donor in good health (CMV status not recorded). Some clones in this sample may be carry-over from other donors' samples.

The genes are TRBV7-2 and TRBJ1-1, with D possibly TRBD1 on 6 matching bases. The CDR3 sequence is 17 residues long. V shed 5 bases and J shed 6 bases, with 25 bases lying between them. Germline V gives CDR1 SGHTA, CDR2 FQGNSA. The CDR3 region has the DNA TGTGCCAGCAGCCCCCAAAATCACGGGACAACCCGATCTGAAGCTTTCTTT. Translated: CASSPQNHGTTRSEAFF.

This clonotype was detected only a few times. The rearrangement links TRBV6-2 or TRBV6-3 to TRBJ1-2; no firm D call. CDR1 and CDR2 (germline): MNHEY, SVGEGT. The V gene lost 1 base and the J gene lost 6 bases, with 3 bases spanning the gap. The CDR3 length is 11 residues. The CDR3: CASSYFHGYTF. For the CDR3, the DNA is TGTGCCAGCAGTTACTTTCATGGCTACACCTTC.

This clonotype came up many times. The genes are TRBV7-3 and TRBJ1-6, with 9 nucleotides matching TRBD1. In germline, CDR1 is SGHTA, CDR2 FQGTGA. This CDR3 region has 15 residues. With V trimmed by 4 bases and J by 7 bases, 5 bases remained unmatched. CDR3 nucleotides: TGTGCCAGCAGCTCCACAGGGGGCAGGAATTCACCCCTCCACTTT. Its translation: CASSSTGGRNSPLHF.

At least ten counts were recorded for this clonotype. This chain joins TRBV6-2 or TRBV6-3 and TRBJ2-1; 7 bases are shared with TRBD1. Trimming removed 2 bases from V and 7 bases from J; junction bases left unmatched: 8. The CDR3 is 15 amino acids. Germline-derived CDR1 and CDR2 are MNHEY and SVGEGT. The CDR3 loop reads CASSYGTAYGNEQFF. CDR3 bases: TGTGCCAGCAGTTACGGGACAGCCTATGGGAATGAGCAGTTCTTC.

This clonotype was detected ten times or more. This chain joins TRBV7-2 and TRBJ2-7; possible D gene TRBD2, 5 bases. Germline V lookup: CDR1 SGHTA, CDR2 FQGNSA. V lost 1 base, J lost 0 bases, and 7 bases lay in between. The CDR3 length is 14 residues. CDR3 sequence: CASSLVAFSYEQYF. The DNA of the CDR3 is TGTGCCAGCAGCTTAGTAGCGTTCTCCTACGAGCAGTACTTC.

Here the CDR3 DNA reads TGTGCCATCAGCCCGAGGACAGGATTTGGTGGCTACACCTTC. Translating gives CAISPRTGFGGYTF. The rearrangement joins TRBV10-3 to TRBJ1-2; 7 bases fit TRBD1. The CDR3 length is 14 residues. Germline CDR1 is ENHRY and CDR2 is SYGVKD. Trimming took 6 bases from V and 7 from J; bases not matched to a gene: 11.

There are a few counts of this clonotype. The V gene is TRBV11-3, the J gene TRBJ1-6, with D unclear. This CDR3 comprises 13 residues. The germline V gene has CDR1 SGHNT and CDR2 YENEEA. V was cut by 2 bases and J by 7 bases, with 6 bases left in between. In DNA form, the CDR3 reads TGTGCCAGCAGCTTATTTTTAAATTCACCCCTCCACTTT. It yields the protein CASSLFLNSPLHF.

This clonotype was observed a few times. The rearrangement uses TRBV5-1 and TRBJ2-2, with no clear D. Trimming cost V 0 bases and J 4 bases, with 7 bases left between them. The germline CDR1 and CDR2 sequences are SGHRS and YFSETQ. This CDR3 has 14 residues. In DNA form, the CDR3 reads TGCGCCAGCAGCTTGGCACAGACCACCGGGGAGCTGTTTTTT. This codes for CASSLAQTTGELFF.

V gene TRBV5-1 combines with J gene TRBJ2-5; a possible D gene is TRBD1 (5 bases). Germline CDR1 and CDR2: SGHRS and YFSETQ. V was trimmed by 1 base and J by 1 base, leaving 8 bases between them. The CDR3 is made up of 14 amino acids. CDR3: CASSLYRGQETQYF. The CDR3 bases are TGCGCCAGCAGCTTGTATAGGGGCCAAGAGACCCAGTACTTC.

The rearrangement joins TRBV7-9 to TRBJ2-7, with D perhaps matching TRBD2 (5 bases). Between the trimmed V and J ends, which lost 3 bases and 0 bases, there was a span of 12 bases. Germline V gene lookup returns CDR1 SEHNR and CDR2 FQNEAQ (reference sequence). This CDR3 contains 15 residues. CDR3 residues: CASSFGLGSSYEQYF. DNA of the CDR3: TGTGCCAGCAGCTTTGGGCTGGGGAGCTCCTACGAGCAGTACTTC.

The genes are TRBV28 and TRBJ2-1; D gene uncertain. Trimming pared 6 bases from V and 2 bases from J, leaving 11 bases between. This CDR3 is built from 14 residues. The germline V gene encodes CDR1 MDHEN and CDR2 SYDVKM. CDR3 loop: CASSTSRPYNEQFF. The CDR3 coding sequence is TGTGCCAGCAGCACCTCGCGTCCCTACAATGAGCAGTTCTTC.

This clonotype was counted at least ten times. The J gene is TRBJ1-1, the V gene TRBV6-6; D not certain. Deletions cut 6 bases from V and 1 base from J, with 18 bases between. The germline CDR1 and CDR2 sequences are MNHNY and SVGAGI (reference sequence). The CDR3 spans 16 residues. The CDR3: CASRNAGGGANTEAFF. The CDR3 DNA reads TGTGCCAGCAGGAACGCCGGTGGAGGAGCGAACACTGAAGCTTTCTTT.

This clonotype appeared many times. The rearrangement uses TRBV5-6 and TRBJ2-1; D possibly uses TRBD1 or TRBD2 (7 bases each). Trimming stripped 4 bases from V and 5 bases from J, with 19 bases between. The CDR3 contains 16 residues. In germline, CDR1 is SGHDT, CDR2 YYEEEE. CDR3 protein: CASSGLLRGGHNEQFF. As DNA, the CDR3 is TGTGCCAGCAGCGGGTTACTCAGGGGGGGACACAATGAGCAGTTCTTC.

In its sample, this clonotype was seen once. The chain recombines TRBV7-2 with TRBJ1-3, with D maybe TRBD1 (6 bases). Germline CDR1 and CDR2: SGHTA and FQGNSA. Trimming removed 6 bases at V and 4 bases at J, with 13 bases between. The CDR3 has 14 residues. The CDR3 region has the DNA TGTGCCAGCAGGCCCACAGGGATCGGAAACACCATATATTTT. Residues: CASRPTGIGNTIYF.

This clonotype has ten or more counts. The chain has TRBV12-3 or TRBV12-4 and TRBJ2-6; 9 bases align to TRBD1. The CDR3 length is 17 residues. V trimming: 5 bases; J trimming: 2 bases; junction bases outside the gene matches: 7. CDR3 nucleotides: TGTGCCAGCAGTAACCGGGACAGGGTCCCTGGGGCCAACGTCCTGACTTTC. As protein: CASSNRDRVPGANVLTF.

This clonotype was observed many times. The rearrangement joins TRBV7-2 to TRBJ2-5; D is possibly TRBD2 (6 bases). The CDR3 covers 15 residues. V dropped 5 bases and J dropped 5 bases, with 18 bases sitting between them. Germline loops: CDR1 SGHTA, CDR2 FQGNSA. The CDR3 spells CASSTGGVYGETQYF. CDR3 bases: TGTGCCAGCAGCACAGGAGGGGTATACGGCGAGACCCAGTACTTC. The whole variable domain, filled in from reference TRBV7-2 and TRBJ2-5, reads GAGVSQSPSNKVTEKGKDVELRCDPISGHTALYWYRQSLGQGLEFLIYFQGNSAPDKSGLPSDRFSAERTGGSVSTLTIQRTQQEDSAVYLCASSTGGVYGETQYFGPGTRLLVL.

This clonotype showed up many times. The chain combines TRBV9 with TRBJ1-6; TRBD1 might be the D (6 bases). Germline CDR1 SGDLS, CDR2 YYNGEE. V was trimmed by 1 base and J by 9 bases, leaving 14 bases between them. The CDR3 totals 15 residues. In nucleotides, the CDR3 is TGTGCCAGCAGCGTAACGGGGGCGCAGATTTCACCCCTCCACTTT. It specifies CASSVTGAQISPLHF.

This clonotype was seen many times. The CDR3 DNA follows: TGTGCCAGCAGTGGCCAAGAGACCCAGTACTTC. Protein sequence: CASSGQETQYF. The chain couples TRBV28 to TRBJ2-5; no definite D call. Trimming stripped 5 bases from V and 1 base from J, with 2 bases between. The CDR3 covers 11 residues. The germline V gene has CDR1 MDHEN and CDR2 SYDVKM.

This chain joins TRBV2 and TRBJ1-5; TRBD1 agrees at 9 bases. The CDR3 loop spans 13 amino acids. Germline lookup yields CDR1 SNHLY and CDR2 FYNNEI. The V segment lost 8 bases and the J segment 5 bases; nucleotides outside the gene matches: 4. The CDR3 nucleotides read TGTGCCAGCGGAAGGGACAGGGATCAGCCCCAGCATTTT. It encodes CASGRDRDQPQHF.

This clonotype was seen only a few times. The J gene is TRBJ1-3, the V gene TRBV27, with D possibly matching TRBD1 (5 bases). CDR3 length: 16 amino acids. Germline CDR1 reads MNHEY; CDR2 reads SMNVEV (reference sequence). Trimming took 4 bases from V and 0 from J, leaving 13 bases between them. CDR3 DNA: TGTGCCAGCAGTTCAGCTACAGGTGACTCTGGAAACACCATATATTTT. It codes for CASSSATGDSGNTIYF.

Ten or more counts support this clonotype. This rearrangement joins TRBV7-2 to TRBJ2-7; 12 nucleotides line up with TRBD2. Germline CDR1 reads SGHTA; CDR2 reads FQGNSA. The CDR3 has 15 residues. V dropped 2 bases and J dropped 9; count of bases not matched to a gene: 8. The CDR3 protein is CASSLFRTSGKGQYF. CDR3 bases: TGTGCCAGCAGCTTATTTAGGACTAGCGGGAAGGGGCAGTACTTC.